This is a list of T cell receptor beta chains from one sample in a study of blood T cell repertoires in COVID-19. Only in-frame clones appear in the TCRdb table, and some are missing; sequencing was by immunoSEQ multiplex PCR. The sample holds some 300,000 clones, roughly 86% seen once. The source material was PBMCs or T cells enriched from blood (not recorded which). The receptors originated from a woman in her forties or fifties who had been exposed to COVID-19. Each CDR3 is given with its conserved first and last residue. A D gene is named only where the DNA matches it firmly. Only part of the rows carry a size: once, few, many, or a class if the clone is expanded.

abundance: once; j_gene: TRBJ1-6; v_gene: TRBV14; d_gene: NA; CDR3nt: TGTGCCAGCAGCCGACCGGACATGGAGATTTCACCCCTCCACTTT; CDR3aa: CASSRPDMEISPLHF
abundance: once; j_gene: TRBJ1-2; v_gene: TRBV6-5; d_gene: TRBD1; CDR3nt: TGTGCCAGCAGTTTGGGACAGGATAACTATGGCTACACCTTC; CDR3aa: CASSLGQDNYGYTF
abundance: once; j_gene: TRBJ2-1; v_gene: TRBV5-1; d_gene: NA; CDR3nt: TGCGCCAGCAGCTTGAGTACAGAGAAGAGTGAGCAGTTCTTC; CDR3aa: CASSLSTEKSEQFF
abundance: once; j_gene: TRBJ2-7; v_gene: TRBV5-1; d_gene: TRBD1; CDR3nt: TGCGCCAGCAGCTGGAGCGGGACAGGGGCTTCCCACGAGCAGTACTTC; CDR3aa: CASSWSGTGASHEQYF
abundance: NA; j_gene: TRBJ2-2; v_gene: TRBV7-9; d_gene: TRBD2; CDR3nt: TGTGCCAGCAGCCCGCTTGGGACTAGTGATACCGGGGAGCTGTTTTTT; CDR3aa: CASSPLGTSDTGELFF
abundance: NA; j_gene: TRBJ1-3; v_gene: TRBV5-1; d_gene: NA; CDR3nt: TGCGCCAGCAGCTCACTAAACTCAGAAGGAAACACCATATATTTT; CDR3aa: CASSSLNSEGNTIYF
abundance: NA; j_gene: TRBJ1-4; v_gene: TRBV7-9; d_gene: TRBD1; CDR3nt: TGTGCCAGCAGCTTGGGACAGCCTGAAAAACTGTTTTTT; CDR3aa: CASSLGQPEKLFF
abundance: NA; j_gene: TRBJ2-1; v_gene: TRBV30; d_gene: NA; CDR3nt: TGTGCCTGGAGTGTACTAGCTAATGAGCAGTTCTTC; CDR3aa: CAWSVLANEQFF
abundance: few; j_gene: TRBJ2-7; v_gene: TRBV4-2; d_gene: TRBD2; CDR3nt: TGTGCCAGCAGCCAAGAGTCGGCGGGGGGCAACTCCTACGAGCAGTACTTC; CDR3aa: CASSQESAGGNSYEQYF
abundance: NA; j_gene: TRBJ1-6; v_gene: TRBV11-2; d_gene: TRBD1; CDR3nt: TGTGCCAGCAGCTTATTCGAGAGACAGGGGAATTCACCCCTCCACTTT; CDR3aa: CASSLFERQGNSPLHF
abundance: NA; j_gene: TRBJ1-6; v_gene: TRBV24-1; d_gene: TRBD1; CDR3nt: TGTGCCACCAGTGGATGGGACAGAAATTCACCCCTCCACTTT; CDR3aa: CATSGWDRNSPLHF
abundance: NA; j_gene: TRBJ2-2; v_gene: TRBV7-2; d_gene: TRBD2; CDR3nt: TGTGCCAGCAGACGTGGGGGGGGAACCGGGGAGCTGTTTTTT; CDR3aa: CASRRGGGTGELFF
abundance: NA; j_gene: TRBJ2-3; v_gene: TRBV14; d_gene: NA; CDR3nt: TGTGCCAGCAGCCAAGGGCACATTGCTACGCAGTATTTT; CDR3aa: CASSQGHIATQYF
abundance: NA; j_gene: TRBJ2-7; v_gene: TRBV27; d_gene: NA; CDR3nt: TGTGCCAGCAGTGACAGGCCAGTTTCCTACGAGCAGTACTTC; CDR3aa: CASSDRPVSYEQYF
abundance: NA; j_gene: TRBJ1-2; v_gene: TRBV18; d_gene: NA; CDR3nt: TGTGCCAGCTCACCAGGGCAGTCCTATGGCTACACCTTC; CDR3aa: CASSPGQSYGYTF
abundance: NA; j_gene: TRBJ2-7; v_gene: TRBV5-5; d_gene: NA; CDR3nt: TGTGCCAGCAGCGTATCCTACGAGCAGTACTTC; CDR3aa: CASSVSYEQYF
abundance: once; j_gene: TRBJ2-1; v_gene: TRBV19; d_gene: TRBD1; CDR3nt: TGTGCCAGTAGTATAGATCCAGGGGGATTGAATGAGCAGTTCTTC; CDR3aa: CASSIDPGGLNEQFF
abundance: NA; j_gene: TRBJ1-1; v_gene: TRBV5-5; d_gene: NA; CDR3nt: TGTGCCAGCAGCTGGGGCGACAGGAACACTGAAGCTTTCTTT; CDR3aa: CASSWGDRNTEAFF
abundance: NA; j_gene: TRBJ1-2; v_gene: TRBV28; d_gene: TRBD1; CDR3nt: TGTGCCAGCAGCGTAATTCCGGGACAGGTCTATGGCTACACCTTC; CDR3aa: CASSVIPGQVYGYTF
abundance: NA; j_gene: TRBJ1-6; v_gene: TRBV4-1; d_gene: TRBD1; CDR3nt: TGCGCCAGCAGCGTTCGACCGGACAGGGCCGGAATTTCACCCCTCCACTTT; CDR3aa: CASSVRPDRAGISPLHF
abundance: NA; j_gene: TRBJ1-6; v_gene: TRBV6-1; d_gene: TRBD1; CDR3nt: TGTGCCAGCAGTGATAGGACAGGGGGTAATATAAATTCACCCCTCCACTTT; CDR3aa: CASSDRTGGNINSPLHF
abundance: once; j_gene: TRBJ2-1; v_gene: TRBV15; d_gene: TRBD1; CDR3nt: TGTGCCACCCGACCGGGACAGGGGTGGAGTGAGCAGTTCTTC; CDR3aa: CATRPGQGWSEQFF
abundance: NA; j_gene: TRBJ2-7; v_gene: TRBV30; d_gene: TRBD1; CDR3nt: TGTGCCTGGAGTCGGACAGGGACAGCTTACCAGCAGTACTTC; CDR3aa: CAWSRTGTAYQQYF
abundance: NA; j_gene: TRBJ2-1; v_gene: TRBV28; d_gene: NA; CDR3nt: TGTGCCAGCAGGATAGGGGGACGGAATGAGCAGTTCTTC; CDR3aa: CASRIGGRNEQFF
abundance: NA; j_gene: TRBJ1-2; v_gene: TRBV9; d_gene: TRBD1; CDR3nt: TGTGCCAGCAGCGGATCCCACAGGGGGCAAGGCTATGGCTACACCTTC; CDR3aa: CASSGSHRGQGYGYTF
abundance: NA; j_gene: TRBJ1-5; v_gene: TRBV5-5; d_gene: NA; CDR3nt: TGTGCCAGCAGCCCACAGTGGGATCAGCCCCAGCATTTT; CDR3aa: CASSPQWDQPQHF
abundance: NA; j_gene: TRBJ2-2; v_gene: TRBV7-2; d_gene: TRBD2; CDR3nt: TGTGCCAGCAGCTTGGGACTAGCGTCCGGGGAGCTGTTTTTT; CDR3aa: CASSLGLASGELFF
abundance: NA; j_gene: TRBJ2-1; v_gene: TRBV7-8; d_gene: TRBD1; CDR3nt: TGTGCCAGCAGCTATCGGACAGGGAGATTCAATGAGCAGTTCTTC; CDR3aa: CASSYRTGRFNEQFF
abundance: NA; j_gene: TRBJ1-6; v_gene: TRBV6-5; d_gene: TRBD1; CDR3nt: TGTGCCAGCAGCCGCAGGGGGCCAGAGAATTCACCCCTCCACTTT; CDR3aa: CASSRRGPENSPLHF
abundance: NA; j_gene: TRBJ2-2; v_gene: TRBV24-1; d_gene: TRBD2; CDR3nt: TGTGCCACCAGTGATCCCTTAGCGGGGGGGCGACCCGACGGGGAGCTGTTTTTT; CDR3aa: CATSDPLAGGRPDGELFF
abundance: NA; j_gene: TRBJ2-3; v_gene: TRBV14; d_gene: TRBD2; CDR3nt: TGTGCCAGCAGCCCTGGACTAGCAGCAGATACGCAGTATTTT; CDR3aa: CASSPGLAADTQYF
abundance: NA; j_gene: TRBJ2-7; v_gene: TRBV27; d_gene: TRBD2; CDR3nt: TGTGCCAGCAGTTTAGGGCCCCCTAGCGGGGGAACTGAGCAGTACTTC; CDR3aa: CASSLGPPSGGTEQYF
abundance: NA; j_gene: TRBJ2-1; v_gene: TRBV18; d_gene: TRBD1; CDR3nt: TGTGCCAGCTCACCAGGGACAGAACAATACAATGAGCAGTTCTTC; CDR3aa: CASSPGTEQYNEQFF
abundance: NA; j_gene: TRBJ2-1; v_gene: TRBV5-1; d_gene: TRBD2; CDR3nt: TGCGCCAGCAGCTCCGAGGGAGGGGCCTACAATGAGCAGTTCTTC; CDR3aa: CASSSEGGAYNEQFF